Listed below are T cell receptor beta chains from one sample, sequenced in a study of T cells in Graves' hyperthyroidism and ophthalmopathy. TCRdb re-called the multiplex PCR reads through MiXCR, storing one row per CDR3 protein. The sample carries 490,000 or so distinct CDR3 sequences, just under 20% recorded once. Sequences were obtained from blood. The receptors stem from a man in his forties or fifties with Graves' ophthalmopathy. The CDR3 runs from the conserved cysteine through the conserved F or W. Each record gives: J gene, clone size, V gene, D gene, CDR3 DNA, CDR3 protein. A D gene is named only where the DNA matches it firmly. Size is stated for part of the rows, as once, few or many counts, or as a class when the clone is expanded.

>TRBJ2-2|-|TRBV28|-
TGTGCCAGCAGTTTAAGGCAGCTGAACACCGGGGAGCTGTTTTTT
CASSLRQLNTGELFF
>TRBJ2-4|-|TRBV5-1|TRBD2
TGCGCCAGCAGCCCTACTAGCGGAGCGAGTCTAGCCAAAAACATTCAGTACTTC
CASSPTSGASLAKNIQYF
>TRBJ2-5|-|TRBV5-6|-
TGTGCCAACACATTATATGGGGAAGGCCAAGAGACCCAGTACTTC
CANTLYGEGQETQYF
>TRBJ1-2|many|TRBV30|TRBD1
TGTGCCTTCCTGCTACCGGGACAGACATACTATGGCTACACCTTC
CAFLLPGQTYYGYTF
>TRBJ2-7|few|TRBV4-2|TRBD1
TGTGCCAGCAGCCAAGATCCGCGTGGAGGACAGGGCTACGAGCAGTACTTC
CASSQDPRGGQGYEQYF
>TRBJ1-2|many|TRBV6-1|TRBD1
TGTGCCAGCACGGTCCTAGGGGGCGGAGGCTACACCTTC
CASTVLGGGGYTF
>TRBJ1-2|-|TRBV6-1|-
TGTGCCAGCAGTATTTTCGCCTATGGCTACACCTTC
CASSIFAYGYTF
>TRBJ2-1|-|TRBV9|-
TGTGCCAGCAGCAAAGGGCCTCATGAGCAGTTCTTC
CASSKGPHEQFF
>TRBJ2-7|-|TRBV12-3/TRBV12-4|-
TGTGCCAGCAGACGGACAGCTACCTACGAGCAGTACTTC
CASRRTATYEQYF
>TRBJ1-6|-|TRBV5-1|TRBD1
TGCGCCAGCAGACTCCGGACAGGCCTTGATTCACCCCTCCACTTT
CASRLRTGLDSPLHF
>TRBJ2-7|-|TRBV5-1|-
TGCGCCAGCAGCTTGGTTTTGGGGAACGAGCAGTACTTC
CASSLVLGNEQYF
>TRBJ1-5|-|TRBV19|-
TGTGCCAGTAGTATAGAAGGTCGGGAAAATCAGCCCCAGCATTTT
CASSIEGRENQPQHF
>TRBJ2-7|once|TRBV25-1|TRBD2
TGTGCCAGCAGGACGGGACTAGCGGGGTCCTACGAGCAGTACTTC
CASRTGLAGSYEQYF
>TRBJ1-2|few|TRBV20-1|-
TGCAGTTCGGCTAGGCTGAACTATGGCTACACCTTC
CSSARLNYGYTF
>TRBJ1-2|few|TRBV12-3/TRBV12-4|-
TGTGCCAGCAGTTTCCATTGGGACGCAGGATCCACTGGCTACACCTTC
CASSFHWDAGSTGYTF
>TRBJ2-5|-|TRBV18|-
TGTGCCAGCTCACCCGACATCCAAGAGACCCAGTACTTC
CASSPDIQETQYF
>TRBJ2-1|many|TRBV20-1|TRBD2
TGCAGTGCTAGTGGCGGGAGGGGGGTGAATGAGCAGTTCTTC
CSASGGRGVNEQFF
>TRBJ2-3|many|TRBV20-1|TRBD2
TGCAGTGCTGCGGGAGGGCTACCCACAGATACGCAGTATTTT
CSAAGGLPTDTQYF
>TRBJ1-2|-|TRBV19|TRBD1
TGTGCCAGTAGGGGACAGGCCGGTGGCGGTGGCTACACCTTC
CASRGQAGGGGYTF
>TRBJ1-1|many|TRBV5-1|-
TGCGCCAGCAGCTATTCCTGGGTGGGCACTGAAGCTTTCTTT
CASSYSWVGTEAFF
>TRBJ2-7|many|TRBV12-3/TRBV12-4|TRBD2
TGTGCCAGCAGCACTAGCGGGGGGCGCTACGAGCAGTACTTC
CASSTSGGRYEQYF
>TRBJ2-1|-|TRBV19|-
TGTGCCAGTAGTATCCTATTTTCGGAGAGAGAGCAGTTCTTC
CASSILFSEREQFF
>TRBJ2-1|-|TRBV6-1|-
TGTGCCAGCAGTGAAACTGGACAGTCCCAGTTCTTC
CASSETGQSQFF
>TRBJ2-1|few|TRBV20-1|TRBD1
TGCAGTGCTCAGGCAGTGCTAGGGGCCCCCTCCTTGACAGGGACAAATGAGCAGTTCTTC
CSAQAVLGAPSLTGTNEQFF
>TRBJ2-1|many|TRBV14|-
TGTGCCAGCAGCCAACGCCGGTTCTACAATGAGCAGTTCTTC
CASSQRRFYNEQFF
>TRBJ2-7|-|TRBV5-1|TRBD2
TGCGCCAGCAGGCAGGCGGGAGGTGTACGTGAGCAGTACTTC
CASRQAGGVREQYF
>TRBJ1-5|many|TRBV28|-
TGTGCCAGCAGTTTACTCCCTGGTACACGGAGCAATCAGCCCCAGCATTTT
CASSLLPGTRSNQPQHF
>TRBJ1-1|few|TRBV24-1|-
TGTGCCACCAGTGGGTCAGGGAGCGTTGCTTTCTTT
CATSGSGSVAFF
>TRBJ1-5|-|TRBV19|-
TGTGCCAGTAGCGGACAGAACCGCAATCAGCCCCAGCATTTT
CASSGQNRNQPQHF
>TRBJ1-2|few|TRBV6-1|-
TGTGCCAGCAGTGAAGCTCCCTCCTCCACCTATGGCTACACCTTC
CASSEAPSSTYGYTF
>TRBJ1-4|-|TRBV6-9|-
TGTGCCAGCAGTTATTCTTGGCGGGACCCCTCTTGTGTTGAAAAACTGTTTTTT
CASSYSWRDPSCVEKLFF
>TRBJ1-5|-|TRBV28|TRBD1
TGTGCCAGCAGTTCCGGACAGGGAGATCAGCCCCAGCATTTT
CASSSGQGDQPQHF
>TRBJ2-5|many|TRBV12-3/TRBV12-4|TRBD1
TGTGCCAGCAGTTTAATGACAGGGTACGGGGAGACCCAGTACTTC
CASSLMTGYGETQYF
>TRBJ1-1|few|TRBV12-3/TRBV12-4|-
TGTGCCAGCAGACTCACACTTGACAGAGCTGAAGCTTTCTTT
CASRLTLDRAEAFF
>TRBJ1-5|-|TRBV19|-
TGTGCCAGTAGTATAGTCAATCAGCCCCAGCATTTT
CASSIVNQPQHF
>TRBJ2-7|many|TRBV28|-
TGTGCCAGCAGCGTGGGGGGAAAGCAGTACTTC
CASSVGGKQYF
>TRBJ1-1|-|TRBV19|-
TGTGCCAGTAGCGTAAGGTCGACGGCCCCTGGCACTGAAGCTTTCTTT
CASSVRSTAPGTEAFF
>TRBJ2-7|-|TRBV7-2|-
TGTGCCAGCAGTCTCGACACCTGGAGCTCCTACGAGCAGTACTTC
CASSLDTWSSYEQYF
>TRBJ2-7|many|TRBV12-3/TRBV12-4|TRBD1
TGTGCCAGCAGTTTCTCCGGGACAGGGGTATTGGAGCAGTACTTC
CASSFSGTGVLEQYF
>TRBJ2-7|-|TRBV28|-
TGTGCCAGTTCGGGCAGGGTCTACGAGCAGTACTTC
CASSGRVYEQYF
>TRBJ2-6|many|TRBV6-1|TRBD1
TGTGCCACCAGACCGGGACAGGGAGGCTCTGGGGCCAACGTCCTGACTTTC
CATRPGQGGSGANVLTF
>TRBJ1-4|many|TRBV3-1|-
TGTGCCAGCAGTCCCATGAGCGGTGGGGGCAATGAAAAACTGTTTTTT
CASSPMSGGGNEKLFF
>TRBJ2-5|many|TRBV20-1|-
TGCAGTGCGGAGGGACGGGGGGCGAAGACCCAGTACTTC
CSAEGRGAKTQYF
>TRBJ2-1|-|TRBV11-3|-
TGTGCCAGCACCAGAGGGGTGGACAATGAGCAGTTCTTC
CASTRGVDNEQFF
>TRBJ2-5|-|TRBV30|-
TGTGCCTGGAGTTCCGGGACCTACGGGGAGACCCAGTACTTC
CAWSSGTYGETQYF
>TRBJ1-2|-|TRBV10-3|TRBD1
TGTGCCATCAGTGAGTCACCGGGACAGGGCTATGGCTACACCTTC
CAISESPGQGYGYTF
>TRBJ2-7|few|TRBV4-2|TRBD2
TGTGCCAGCAGCCAAGAAGCGGGGGACAACTACGAGCAGTACTTC
CASSQEAGDNYEQYF
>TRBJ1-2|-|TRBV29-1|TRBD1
TGCAGCGTCCGACCGGGACAGGGGGACGGCTACACCTTC
CSVRPGQGDGYTF
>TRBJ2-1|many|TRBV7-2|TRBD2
TGTGCCAGCAGCTTGACTAGCGGGGGTACCACCTACAATGAGCAGTTCTTC
CASSLTSGGTTYNEQFF